Given below is one TCR beta chain in context. The source of the sample is a study of shared clonotypes between healthy human individuals. The CDR3 has 15 amino acids. V was clipped by 3 bases and J by 1 base, with 13 bases between them. CDR1 and CDR2 (germline): SGHNT, YYREEE (reference sequence). Repertoires were generated with immunoSEQ multiplex PCR, while TCRdb's copy carries only in-frame clones and drops some. The data hold 2.3 million or so clones, with 85% to 95% observed a single time. This sequence originates from a young man in good health. Some clones in this sample may be carry-over from other donors' samples. The V and J genes are TRBV5-4 and TRBJ1-2; D possibly corresponds to TRBD1 (5 bases). The sample was naive CD4+ T cells from PBMCs. Sample subset: CD45RA+ positively selected. The DNA of the CDR3 is TGTGCCAGCAGCTCTCCGACAGACTATAACTATGGCTACACCTTC. Its protein is CASSSPTDYNYGYTF.